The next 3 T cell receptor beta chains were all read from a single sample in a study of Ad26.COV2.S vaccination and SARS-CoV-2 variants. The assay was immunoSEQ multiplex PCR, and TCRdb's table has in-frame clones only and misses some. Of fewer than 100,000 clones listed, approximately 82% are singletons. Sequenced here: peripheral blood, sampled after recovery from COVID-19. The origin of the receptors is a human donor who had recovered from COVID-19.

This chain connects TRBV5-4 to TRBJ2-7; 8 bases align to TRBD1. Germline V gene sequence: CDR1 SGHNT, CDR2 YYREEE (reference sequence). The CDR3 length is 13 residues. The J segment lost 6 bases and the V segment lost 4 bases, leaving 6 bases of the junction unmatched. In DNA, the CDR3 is TGTGCCAGCAGCCTGACAGGGGTCAGCGAGCAGTACTTC. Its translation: CASSLTGVSEQYF.

Written as DNA, the CDR3 is TGTGCCAGCAGCTCCCGCCCCACGGACCACCAGGATACGCAGTATTTT. Encoded protein: CASSSRPTDHQDTQYF. The chain uses TRBV7-9 and TRBJ2-3; D gene ambiguous. CDR1 and CDR2 (germline): SEHNR, FQNEAQ (reference sequence). Trimming pared 4 bases from V and 6 bases from J, leaving 20 bases between. The CDR3 runs 16 residues. Filled out from reference TRBV7-9 and TRBJ2-3, the complete variable domain reads DTGVSQNPRHKITKRGQNVTFRCDPISEHNRLYWYRQTLGQGPEFLTYFQNEAQLEKSRLLSDRFSAERPKGSFSTLEIQRTEQGDSAMYLCASSSRPTDHQDTQYFGPGTRLTVL.

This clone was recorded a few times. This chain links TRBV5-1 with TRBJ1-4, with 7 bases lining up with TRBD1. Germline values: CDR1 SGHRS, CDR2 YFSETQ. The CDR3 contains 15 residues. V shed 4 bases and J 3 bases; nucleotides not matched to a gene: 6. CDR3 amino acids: CASSHRTGPNEKLFF. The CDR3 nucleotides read TGCGCCAGCAGCCACAGGACAGGCCCTAATGAAAAACTGTTTTTT.